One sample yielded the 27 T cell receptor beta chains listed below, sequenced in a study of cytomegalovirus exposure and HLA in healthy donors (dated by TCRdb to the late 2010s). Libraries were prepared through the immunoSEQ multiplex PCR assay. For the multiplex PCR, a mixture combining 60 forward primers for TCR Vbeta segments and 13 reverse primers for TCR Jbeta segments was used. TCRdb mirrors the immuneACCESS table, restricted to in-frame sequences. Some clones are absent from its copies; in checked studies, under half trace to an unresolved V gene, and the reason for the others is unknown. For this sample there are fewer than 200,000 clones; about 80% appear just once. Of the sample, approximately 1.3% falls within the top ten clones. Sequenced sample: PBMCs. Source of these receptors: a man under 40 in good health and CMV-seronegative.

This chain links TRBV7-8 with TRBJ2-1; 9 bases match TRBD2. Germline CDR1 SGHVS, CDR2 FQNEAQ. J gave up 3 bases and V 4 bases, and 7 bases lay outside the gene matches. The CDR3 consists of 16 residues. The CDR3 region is CASSSTGTSSYNEQFF. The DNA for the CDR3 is TGTGCCAGCAGCTCAACCGGGACTAGCAGCTACAATGAGCAGTTCTTC.

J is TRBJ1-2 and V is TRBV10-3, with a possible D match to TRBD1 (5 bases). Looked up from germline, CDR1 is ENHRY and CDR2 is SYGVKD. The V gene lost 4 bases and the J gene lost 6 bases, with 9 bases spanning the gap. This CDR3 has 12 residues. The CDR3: CAISGQRNGYTF. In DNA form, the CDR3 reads TGTGCCATCAGTGGACAGCGCAATGGCTACACCTTC.

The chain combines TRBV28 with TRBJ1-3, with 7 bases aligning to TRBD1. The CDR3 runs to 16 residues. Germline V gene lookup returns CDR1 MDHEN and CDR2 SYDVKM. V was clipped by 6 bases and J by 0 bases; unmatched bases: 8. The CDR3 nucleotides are TGTGCCAGCAGCACCCCAGGGGGGAGCTCTGGAAACACCATATATTTT. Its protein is CASSTPGGSSGNTIYF.

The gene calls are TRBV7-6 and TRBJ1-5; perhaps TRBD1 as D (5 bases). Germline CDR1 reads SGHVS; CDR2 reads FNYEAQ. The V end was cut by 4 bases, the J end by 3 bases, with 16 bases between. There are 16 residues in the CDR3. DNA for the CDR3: TGTGCCAGCAGCTGGGGTGGGGGGAGTACCAATCAGCCCCAGCATTTT. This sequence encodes CASSWGGGSTNQPQHF.

This CDR3 reads CASSLGASGNTDTQYF. The CDR3, as DNA: TGCGCCAGCAGCTTGGGGGCTAGCGGAAACACAGATACGCAGTATTTT. The chain has TRBV5-1 and TRBJ2-3, with 7 positions matching TRBD2. The V segment lost 0 bases and the J segment 2 bases; nucleotides outside the gene matches: 6. The V gene's germline CDR1 is SGHRS and CDR2 YFSETQ. The CDR3 sequence is 16 residues long.

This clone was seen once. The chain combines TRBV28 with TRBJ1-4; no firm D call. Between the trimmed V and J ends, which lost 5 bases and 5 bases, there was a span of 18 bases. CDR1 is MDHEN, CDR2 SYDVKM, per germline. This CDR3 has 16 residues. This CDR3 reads CASSTPRRGVNEKLFF. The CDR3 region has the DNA TGTGCCAGCAGTACCCCTCGGCGAGGAGTCAATGAAAAACTGTTTTTT.

CDR3 sequence reads: CASSELAGTDTQYF. The CDR3 DNA sequence: TGTGCCAGCAGTGAACTAGCGGGCACAGATACGCAGTATTTT. The genes are TRBV2 and TRBJ2-3, with 7 bases matching TRBD2. There are 14 residues in the CDR3. Germline V gene lookup returns CDR1 SNHLY and CDR2 FYNNEI. V lost 2 bases and J lost 1; bases outside the gene matches: 0.

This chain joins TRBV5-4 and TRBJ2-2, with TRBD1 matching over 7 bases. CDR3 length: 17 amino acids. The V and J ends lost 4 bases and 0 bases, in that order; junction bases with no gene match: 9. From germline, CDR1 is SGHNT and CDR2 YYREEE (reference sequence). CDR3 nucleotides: TGTGCCAGCAGCCGACAGGGAGCCACCGCGAACACCGGGGAGCTGTTTTTT. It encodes CASSRQGATANTGELFF.

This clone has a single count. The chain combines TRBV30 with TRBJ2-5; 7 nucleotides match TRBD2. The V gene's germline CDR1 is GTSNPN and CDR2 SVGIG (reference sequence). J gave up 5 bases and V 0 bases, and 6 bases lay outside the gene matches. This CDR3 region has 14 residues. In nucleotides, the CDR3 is TGTGCCTGGAGTGTCTTAGCCGGGGGGGAGACCCAGTACTTC. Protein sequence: CAWSVLAGGETQYF.

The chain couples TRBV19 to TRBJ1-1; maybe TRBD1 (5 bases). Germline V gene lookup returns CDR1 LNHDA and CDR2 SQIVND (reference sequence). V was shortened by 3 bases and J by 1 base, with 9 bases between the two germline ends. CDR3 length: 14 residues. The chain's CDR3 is CASSIIRGNTEAFF. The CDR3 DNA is TGTGCCAGTAGTATCATTAGGGGGAACACTGAAGCTTTCTTT.

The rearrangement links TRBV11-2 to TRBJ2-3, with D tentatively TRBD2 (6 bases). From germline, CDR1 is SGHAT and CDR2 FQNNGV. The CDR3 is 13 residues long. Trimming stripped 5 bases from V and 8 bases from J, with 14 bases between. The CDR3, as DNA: TGTGCCAGCAGCCCCTCGGGGGTGGGTACGCAGTATTTT. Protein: CASSPSGVGTQYF.

The DNA for the CDR3 is TGTGCCAGCAGCCGGAGGACTAGCGCAACCACAGATACGCAGTATTTT. This codes for CASSRRTSATTDTQYF. The chain recombines TRBV5-6 with TRBJ2-3; the match to TRBD2 covers 9 bases. The germline CDR1 and CDR2 sequences are SGHDT and YYEEEE. The J segment lost 2 bases and the V segment lost 4 bases, leaving 8 bases of the junction unmatched. The CDR3 loop spans 16 amino acids.

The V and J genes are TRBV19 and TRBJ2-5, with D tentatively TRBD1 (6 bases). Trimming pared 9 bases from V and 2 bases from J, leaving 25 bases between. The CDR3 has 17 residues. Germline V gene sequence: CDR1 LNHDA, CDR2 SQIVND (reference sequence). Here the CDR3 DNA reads TGTGCCAGGGGCAAAAACAGGGTCGGCCTGGGTCAAGAGACCCAGTACTTC. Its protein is CARGKNRVGLGQETQYF. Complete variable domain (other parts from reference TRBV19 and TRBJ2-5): DGGITQSPKYLFRKEGQNVTLSCEQNLNHDAMYWYRQDPGQGLRLIYYSQIVNDFQKGDIAEGYSVSREKKESFPLTVTSAQKNPTAFYLCARGKNRVGLGQETQYFGPGTRLLVL.

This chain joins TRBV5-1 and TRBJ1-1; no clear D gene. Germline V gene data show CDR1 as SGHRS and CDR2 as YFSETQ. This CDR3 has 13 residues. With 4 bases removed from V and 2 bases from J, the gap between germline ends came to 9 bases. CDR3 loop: CASSQQQNTEAFF. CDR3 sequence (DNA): TGCGCCAGCAGCCAACAACAAAACACTGAAGCTTTCTTT.

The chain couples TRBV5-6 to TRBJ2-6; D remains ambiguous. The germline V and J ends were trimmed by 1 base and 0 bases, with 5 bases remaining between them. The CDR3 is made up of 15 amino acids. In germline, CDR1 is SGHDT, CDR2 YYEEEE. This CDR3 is CASSLPGSGANVLTF. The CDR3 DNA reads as TGTGCCAGCAGCTTGCCGGGCTCTGGGGCCAACGTCCTGACTTTC.

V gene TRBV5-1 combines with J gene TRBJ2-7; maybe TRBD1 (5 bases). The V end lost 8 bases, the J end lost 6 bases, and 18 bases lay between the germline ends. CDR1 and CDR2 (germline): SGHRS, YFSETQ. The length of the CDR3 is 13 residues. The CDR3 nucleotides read TGCGCCAGTGATCCCGGACATAAAACCGAGCAGTACTTC. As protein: CASDPGHKTEQYF.

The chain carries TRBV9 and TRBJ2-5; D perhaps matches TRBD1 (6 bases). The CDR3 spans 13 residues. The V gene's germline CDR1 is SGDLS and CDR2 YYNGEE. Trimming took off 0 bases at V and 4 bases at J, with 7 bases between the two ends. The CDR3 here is CASSVDRVETQYF. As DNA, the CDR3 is TGTGCCAGCAGCGTAGACAGGGTAGAGACCCAGTACTTC.

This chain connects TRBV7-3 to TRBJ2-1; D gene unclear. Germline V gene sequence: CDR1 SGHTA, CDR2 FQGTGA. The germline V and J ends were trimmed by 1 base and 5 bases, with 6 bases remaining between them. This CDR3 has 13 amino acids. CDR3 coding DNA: TGTGCCAGCAGCTTAAACTCTGACAATGAGCAGTTCTTC. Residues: CASSLNSDNEQFF.

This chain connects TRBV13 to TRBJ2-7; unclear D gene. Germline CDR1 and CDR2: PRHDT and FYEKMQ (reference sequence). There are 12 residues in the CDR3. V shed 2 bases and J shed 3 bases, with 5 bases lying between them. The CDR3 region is CASSLLVYEQYF. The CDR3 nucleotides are TGTGCCAGCAGCTTACTAGTCTACGAGCAGTACTTC. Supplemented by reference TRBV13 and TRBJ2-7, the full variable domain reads AAGVIQSPRHLIKEKRETATLKCYPIPRHDTVYWYQQGPGQDPQFLISFYEKMQSDKGSIPDRFSAQQFSDYHSELNMSSLELGDSALYFCASSLLVYEQYFGPGTRLTVT.

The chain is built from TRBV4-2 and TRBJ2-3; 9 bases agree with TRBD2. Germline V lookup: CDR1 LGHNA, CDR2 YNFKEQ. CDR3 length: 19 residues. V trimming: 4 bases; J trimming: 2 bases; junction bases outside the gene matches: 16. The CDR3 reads CASSPLKRFVAGATDTQYF. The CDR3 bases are TGTGCCAGCAGCCCACTAAAACGTTTTGTAGCGGGGGCCACAGATACGCAGTATTTT.

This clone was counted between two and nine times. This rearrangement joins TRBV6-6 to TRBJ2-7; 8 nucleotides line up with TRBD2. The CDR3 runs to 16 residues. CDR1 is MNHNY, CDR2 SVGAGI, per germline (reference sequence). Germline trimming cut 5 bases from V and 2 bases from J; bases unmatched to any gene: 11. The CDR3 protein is CASSPRASSGAYEQYF. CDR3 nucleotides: TGTGCCAGCAGTCCCCGGGCCAGTAGCGGGGCCTACGAGCAGTACTTC.

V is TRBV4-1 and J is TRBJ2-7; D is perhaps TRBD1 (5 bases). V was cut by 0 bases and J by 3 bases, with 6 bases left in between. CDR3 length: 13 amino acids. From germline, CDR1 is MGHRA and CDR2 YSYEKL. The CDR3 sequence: CASSQEQVYEQYF. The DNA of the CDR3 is TGCGCCAGCAGCCAAGAACAGGTCTACGAGCAGTACTTC.

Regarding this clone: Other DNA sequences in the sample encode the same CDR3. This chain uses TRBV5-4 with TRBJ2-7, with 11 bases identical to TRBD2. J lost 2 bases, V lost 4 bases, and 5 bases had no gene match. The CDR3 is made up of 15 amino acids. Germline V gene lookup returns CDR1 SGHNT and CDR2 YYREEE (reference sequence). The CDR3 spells CASSLGTSGTYEQYF. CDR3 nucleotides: TGTGCCAGCAGCCTCGGGACTAGCGGAACCTACGAGCAGTACTTC.

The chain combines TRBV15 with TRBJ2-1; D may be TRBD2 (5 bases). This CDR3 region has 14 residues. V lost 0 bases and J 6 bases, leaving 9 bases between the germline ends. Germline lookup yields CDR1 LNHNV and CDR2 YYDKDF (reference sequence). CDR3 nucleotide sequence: TGTGCCACCAGCAGAGACCTAGCAATCAATGAGCAGTTCTTC. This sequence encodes CATSRDLAINEQFF.

The CDR3 reads CASRGFAGGPFNEQFF. The CDR3 nucleotides are TGTGCCAGTAGGGGTTTCGCGGGAGGGCCTTTCAATGAGCAGTTCTTC. The chain links TRBV19 to TRBJ2-1, with 9 bases matching TRBD2. Trimming removed 6 bases from V and 6 bases from J; junction bases left unmatched: 12. The CDR3 runs to 16 residues. From germline, CDR1 is LNHDA and CDR2 SQIVND (reference sequence).

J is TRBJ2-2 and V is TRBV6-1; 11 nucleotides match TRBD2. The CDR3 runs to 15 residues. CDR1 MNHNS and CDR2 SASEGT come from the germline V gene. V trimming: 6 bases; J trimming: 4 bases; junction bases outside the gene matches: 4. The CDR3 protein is CASRRGLAATGELFF. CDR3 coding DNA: TGTGCCAGCAGACGGGGACTAGCGGCCACCGGGGAGCTGTTTTTT.

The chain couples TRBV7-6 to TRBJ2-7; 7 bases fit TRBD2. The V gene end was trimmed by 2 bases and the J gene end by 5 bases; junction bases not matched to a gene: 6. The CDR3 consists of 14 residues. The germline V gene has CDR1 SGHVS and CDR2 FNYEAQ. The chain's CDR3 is CASSLTGGSNEQYF. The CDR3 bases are TGTGCCAGCAGCTTAACGGGAGGTTCTAACGAGCAGTACTTC.